This record concerns one T cell receptor (beta chain) sequence. This table comes from immunoSEQ multiplex PCR, and its TCRdb copy is limited to in-frame clones, with some not included. This sample carries fewer than 200,000 clones, roughly four fifths of them seen once, and the ten largest clones take less than 15%. V lost 3 bases to trimming and J lost 5 bases, with 19 bases between them. The CDR3 loop spans 16 amino acids. In germline, CDR1 is MGHRA, CDR2 YSYEKL. The data stem from a study of blood T cell repertoires in COVID-19. Overall study: Samples came from the United States, Italy and Spain, spanning acute and convalescent COVID-19. T cells, B-cell-depleted T cells, or PBMCs provided the cDNA or gDNA that served as material.

Participants spanned ages roughly 18 to 90 years and resided in about 24 US areas. In Cohort 3, a recovered donor had either two negative PCRs, clearance, or symptom resolution. The J gene is TRBJ1-2, the V gene TRBV4-1, with D tentatively TRBD1 (6 bases). Sequenced material: PBMCs or T cells enriched from blood (not recorded which). The receptor was derived from a man aged 50 to 59 who had recovered from COVID-19. The CDR3 loop is CASSQPQHRTAYGYTF. The CDR3 nucleotides read TGCGCCAGCAGCCAGCCGCAACACCGGACAGCTTATGGCTACACCTTC.